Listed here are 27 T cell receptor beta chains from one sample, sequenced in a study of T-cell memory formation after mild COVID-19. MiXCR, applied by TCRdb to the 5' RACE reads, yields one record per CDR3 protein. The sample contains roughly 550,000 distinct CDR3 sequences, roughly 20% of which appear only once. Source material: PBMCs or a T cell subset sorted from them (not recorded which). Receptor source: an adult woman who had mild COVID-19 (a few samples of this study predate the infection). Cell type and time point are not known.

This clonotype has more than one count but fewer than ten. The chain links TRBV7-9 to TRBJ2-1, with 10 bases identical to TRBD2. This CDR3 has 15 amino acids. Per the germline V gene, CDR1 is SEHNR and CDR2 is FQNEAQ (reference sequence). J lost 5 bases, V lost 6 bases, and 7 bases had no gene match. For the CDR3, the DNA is TGTGCCAGCAGTTCGAGACTAGCGGGCAACAATGAGCAGTTCTTC. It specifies CASSSRLAGNNEQFF.

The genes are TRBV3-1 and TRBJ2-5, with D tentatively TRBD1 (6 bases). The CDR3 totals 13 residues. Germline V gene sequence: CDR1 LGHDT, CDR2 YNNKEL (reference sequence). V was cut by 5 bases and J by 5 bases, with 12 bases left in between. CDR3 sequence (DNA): TGTGCCAGCAGCACAGGGCTTTCGGAGACCCAGTACTTC. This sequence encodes CASSTGLSETQYF.

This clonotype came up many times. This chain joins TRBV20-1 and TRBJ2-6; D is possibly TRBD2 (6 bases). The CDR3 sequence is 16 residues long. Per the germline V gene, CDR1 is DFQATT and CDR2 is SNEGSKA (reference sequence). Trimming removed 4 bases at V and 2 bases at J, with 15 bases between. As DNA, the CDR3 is TGCAGTGCTACTCGGTGGGGGGAAACTGGGGCCAACGTCCTGACTTTC. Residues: CSATRWGETGANVLTF.

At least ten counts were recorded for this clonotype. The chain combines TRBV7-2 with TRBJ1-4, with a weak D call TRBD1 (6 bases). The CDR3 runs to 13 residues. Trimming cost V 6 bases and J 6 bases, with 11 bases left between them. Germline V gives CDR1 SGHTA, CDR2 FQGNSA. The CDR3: CASSYYRDEKLFF. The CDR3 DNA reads TGTGCCAGCAGTTATTACAGGGATGAAAAACTGTTTTTT.

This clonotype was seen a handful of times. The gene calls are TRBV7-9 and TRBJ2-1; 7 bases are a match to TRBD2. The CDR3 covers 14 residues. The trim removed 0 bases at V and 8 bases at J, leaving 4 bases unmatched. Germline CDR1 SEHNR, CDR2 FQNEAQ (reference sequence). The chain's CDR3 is CASSLAGGPDEQFF. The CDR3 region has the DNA TGTGCCAGCAGCTTAGCGGGAGGGCCGGATGAGCAGTTCTTC.

In nucleotides, the CDR3 is TGTGCCAGCAGAACCCTGACTAGCGGGAGAGGGTTGAACACCGGGGAGCTGTTTTTT. Translated: CASRTLTSGRGLNTGELFF. The chain couples TRBV6-2 or TRBV6-3 to TRBJ2-2; TRBD2 agrees at 12 bases. Germline V gene data show CDR1 as MNHEY and CDR2 as SVGEGT. J gave up 1 base and V 6 bases, and 12 bases lay outside the gene matches. CDR3 length equals 19 residues.

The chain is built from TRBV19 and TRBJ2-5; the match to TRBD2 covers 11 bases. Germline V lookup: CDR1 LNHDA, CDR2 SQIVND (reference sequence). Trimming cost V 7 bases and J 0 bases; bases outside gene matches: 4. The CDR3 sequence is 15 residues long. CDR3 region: CASTGTSGYQETQYF. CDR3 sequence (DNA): TGTGCCAGTACGGGGACTAGCGGTTACCAAGAGACCCAGTACTTC.

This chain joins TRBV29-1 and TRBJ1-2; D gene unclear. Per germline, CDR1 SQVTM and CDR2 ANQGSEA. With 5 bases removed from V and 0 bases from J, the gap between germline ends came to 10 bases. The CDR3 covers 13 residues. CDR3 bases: TGCAGCGTTAAGTTTCTCTCTAACTATGGCTACACCTTC. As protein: CSVKFLSNYGYTF.

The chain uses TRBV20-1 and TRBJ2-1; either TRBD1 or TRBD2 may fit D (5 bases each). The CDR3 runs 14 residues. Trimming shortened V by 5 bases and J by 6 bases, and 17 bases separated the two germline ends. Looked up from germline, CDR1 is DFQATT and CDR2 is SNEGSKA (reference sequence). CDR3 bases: TGCAGTGCTCGTTCGGGGCCCATGTTCAATGAGCAGTTCTTC. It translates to CSARSGPMFNEQFF.

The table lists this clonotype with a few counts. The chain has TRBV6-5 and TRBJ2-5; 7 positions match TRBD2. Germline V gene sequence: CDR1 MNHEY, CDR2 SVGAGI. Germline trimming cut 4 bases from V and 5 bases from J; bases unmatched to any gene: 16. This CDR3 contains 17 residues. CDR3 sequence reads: CASSSPGVYAGDETQYF. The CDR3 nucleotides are TGTGCCAGCAGTTCCCCGGGGGTATATGCGGGAGACGAGACCCAGTACTTC.

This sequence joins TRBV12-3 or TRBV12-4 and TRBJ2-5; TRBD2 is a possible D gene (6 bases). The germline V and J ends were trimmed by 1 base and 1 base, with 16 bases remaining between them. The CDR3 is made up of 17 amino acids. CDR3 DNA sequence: TGTGCCAGCAGTTTAGGGCTACTAGCAGAAGTCCAAGAGACCCAGTACTTC. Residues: CASSLGLLAEVQETQYF.

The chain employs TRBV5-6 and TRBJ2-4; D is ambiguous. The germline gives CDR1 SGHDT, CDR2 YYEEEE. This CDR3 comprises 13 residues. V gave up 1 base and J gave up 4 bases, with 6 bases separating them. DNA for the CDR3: TGTGCCAGCAGCTTGCAGAGGAAAAACATTCAGTACTTC. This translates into CASSLQRKNIQYF.

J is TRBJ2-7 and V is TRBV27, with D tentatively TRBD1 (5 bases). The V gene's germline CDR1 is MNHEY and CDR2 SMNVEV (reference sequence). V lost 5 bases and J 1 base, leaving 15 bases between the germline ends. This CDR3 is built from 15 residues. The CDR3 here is CASSPLGPGSYEQYF. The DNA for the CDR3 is TGTGCCAGCAGTCCCCTCGGTCCAGGGTCCTACGAGCAGTACTTC.

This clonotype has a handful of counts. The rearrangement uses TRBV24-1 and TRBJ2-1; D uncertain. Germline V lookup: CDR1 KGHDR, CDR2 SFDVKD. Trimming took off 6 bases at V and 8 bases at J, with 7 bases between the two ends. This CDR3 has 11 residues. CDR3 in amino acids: CATSRTHEQFF. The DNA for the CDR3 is TGTGCCACCAGTAGGACCCATGAGCAGTTCTTC.

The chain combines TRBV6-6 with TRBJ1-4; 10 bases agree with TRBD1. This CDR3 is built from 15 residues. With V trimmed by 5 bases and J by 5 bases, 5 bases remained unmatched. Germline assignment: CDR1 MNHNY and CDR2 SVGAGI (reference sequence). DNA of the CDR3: TGTGCCAGCAGTCTCACGGACAGGGGGAATGAAAAACTGTTTTTT. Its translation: CASSLTDRGNEKLFF.

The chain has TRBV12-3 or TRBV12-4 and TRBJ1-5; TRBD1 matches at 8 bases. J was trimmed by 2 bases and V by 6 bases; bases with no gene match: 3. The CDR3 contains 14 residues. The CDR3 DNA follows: TGTGCCAGCAGACAGGGGGTGGGCAATCAGCCCCAGCATTTT. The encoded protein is CASRQGVGNQPQHF.

CDR3 nucleotides: TGTGCCAGCAGCTTAGTAGCGGGGGGGCACAATGAGCAGTTCTTC. As protein: CASSLVAGGHNEQFF. The chain is built from TRBV7-2 and TRBJ2-1; 11 positions match TRBD2. Trimming at V came to 1 base and at J to 5 bases, leaving 1 base not matched to a gene. CDR3 length: 15 residues. CDR1 SGHTA and CDR2 FQGNSA come from the germline V gene.

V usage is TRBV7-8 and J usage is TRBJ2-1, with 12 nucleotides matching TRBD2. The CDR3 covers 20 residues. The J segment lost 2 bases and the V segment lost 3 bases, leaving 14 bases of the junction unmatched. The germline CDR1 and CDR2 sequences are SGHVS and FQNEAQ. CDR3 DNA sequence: TGTGCCAGCAGCTTCGCCGGGACTAGCGGGCTCAGCGGACCCTACAATGAGCAGTTCTTC. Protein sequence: CASSFAGTSGLSGPYNEQFF.

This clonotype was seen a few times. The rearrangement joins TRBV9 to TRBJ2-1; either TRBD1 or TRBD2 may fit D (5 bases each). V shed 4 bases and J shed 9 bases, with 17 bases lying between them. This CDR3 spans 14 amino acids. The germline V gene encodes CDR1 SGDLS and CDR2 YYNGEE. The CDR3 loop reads CASSSSGARGEQFF. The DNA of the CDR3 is TGTGCCAGCAGCTCTTCCGGGGCTCGGGGTGAGCAGTTCTTC.

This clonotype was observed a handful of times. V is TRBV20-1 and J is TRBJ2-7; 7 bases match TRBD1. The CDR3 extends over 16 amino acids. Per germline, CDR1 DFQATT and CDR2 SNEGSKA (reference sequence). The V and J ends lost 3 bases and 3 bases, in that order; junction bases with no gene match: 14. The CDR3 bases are TGCAGTGCTAGGGGGATTTGGCCGGGACAGAGCTACGAGCAGTACTTC. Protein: CSARGIWPGQSYEQYF.

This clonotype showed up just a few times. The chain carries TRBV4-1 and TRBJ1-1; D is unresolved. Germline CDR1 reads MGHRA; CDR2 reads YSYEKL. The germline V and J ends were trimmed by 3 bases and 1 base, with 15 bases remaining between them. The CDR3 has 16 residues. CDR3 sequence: CASSQVGWGKNTEAFF. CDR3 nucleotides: TGCGCCAGCAGCCAGGTTGGGTGGGGAAAGAACACTGAAGCTTTCTTT.

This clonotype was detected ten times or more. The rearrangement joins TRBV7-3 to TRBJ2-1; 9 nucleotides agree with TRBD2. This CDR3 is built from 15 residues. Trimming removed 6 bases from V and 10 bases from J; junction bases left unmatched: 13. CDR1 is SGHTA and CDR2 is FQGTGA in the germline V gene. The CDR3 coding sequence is TGTGCCAGCAGTCCCAGCGGGGGGACACTACGGGAGCAGTTCTTC. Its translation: CASSPSGGTLREQFF.

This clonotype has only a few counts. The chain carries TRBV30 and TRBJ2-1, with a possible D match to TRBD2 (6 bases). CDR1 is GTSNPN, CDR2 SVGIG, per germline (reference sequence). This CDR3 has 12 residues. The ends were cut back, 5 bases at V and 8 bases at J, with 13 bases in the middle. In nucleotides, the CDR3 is TGTGCCTGGGGAATTTGGGGGGATGAGCAGTTCTTC. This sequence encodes CAWGIWGDEQFF.

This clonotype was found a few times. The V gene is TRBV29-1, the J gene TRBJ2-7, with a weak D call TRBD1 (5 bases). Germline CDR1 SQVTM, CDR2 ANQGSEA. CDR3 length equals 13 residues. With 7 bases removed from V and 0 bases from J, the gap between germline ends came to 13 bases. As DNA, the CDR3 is TGCAGCGCCTTCGACAGTCACTCCTACGAGCAGTACTTC. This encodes CSAFDSHSYEQYF.

For the CDR3, the DNA is TGTGCCACCAGTGATTGGGGGACAGGGGGTAACAATGAGCAGTTCTTC. Translated, it gives CATSDWGTGGNNEQFF. This chain connects TRBV24-1 to TRBJ2-1; the match to TRBD1 covers 11 bases. Germline V gene sequence: CDR1 KGHDR, CDR2 SFDVKD. After removal of 2 bases from V and 5 bases from J, the junction contained 4 bases not matched to a gene. The CDR3 loop spans 16 amino acids.

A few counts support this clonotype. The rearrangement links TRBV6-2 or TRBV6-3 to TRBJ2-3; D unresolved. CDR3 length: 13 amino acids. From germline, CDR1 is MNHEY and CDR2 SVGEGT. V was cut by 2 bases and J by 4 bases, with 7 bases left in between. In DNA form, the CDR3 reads TGTGCCAGCAGTTACCTCGCCCCAGATACGCAGTATTTT. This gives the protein CASSYLAPDTQYF.

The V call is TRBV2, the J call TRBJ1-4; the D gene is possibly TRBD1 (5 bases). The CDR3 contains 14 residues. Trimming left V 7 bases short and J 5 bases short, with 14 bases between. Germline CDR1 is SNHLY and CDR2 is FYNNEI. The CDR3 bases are TGTGCCAGCAACTCCGGGACGGTCAATGAAAAACTGTTTTTT. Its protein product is CASNSGTVNEKLFF.